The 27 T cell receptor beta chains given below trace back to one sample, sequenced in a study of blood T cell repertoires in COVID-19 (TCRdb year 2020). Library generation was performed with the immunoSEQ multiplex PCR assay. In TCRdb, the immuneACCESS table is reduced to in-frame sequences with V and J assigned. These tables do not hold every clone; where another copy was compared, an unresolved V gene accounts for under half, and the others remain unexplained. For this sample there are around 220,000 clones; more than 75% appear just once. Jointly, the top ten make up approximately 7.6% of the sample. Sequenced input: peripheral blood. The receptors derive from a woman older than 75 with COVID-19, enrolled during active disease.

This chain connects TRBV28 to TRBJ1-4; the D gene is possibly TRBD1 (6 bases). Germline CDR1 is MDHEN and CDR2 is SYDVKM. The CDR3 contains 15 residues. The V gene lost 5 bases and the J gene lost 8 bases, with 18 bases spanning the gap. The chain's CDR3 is CASSNSGAQREKLFF. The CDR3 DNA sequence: TGTGCCAGCAGTAACTCAGGGGCACAGCGAGAAAAACTGTTTTTT.

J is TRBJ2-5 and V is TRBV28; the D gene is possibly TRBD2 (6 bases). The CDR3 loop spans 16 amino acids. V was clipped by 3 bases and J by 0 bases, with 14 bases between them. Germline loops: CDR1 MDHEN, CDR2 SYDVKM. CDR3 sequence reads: CASSFGGRSDQETQYF. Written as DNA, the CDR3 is TGTGCCAGCAGTTTTGGAGGGCGCAGTGACCAAGAGACCCAGTACTTC.

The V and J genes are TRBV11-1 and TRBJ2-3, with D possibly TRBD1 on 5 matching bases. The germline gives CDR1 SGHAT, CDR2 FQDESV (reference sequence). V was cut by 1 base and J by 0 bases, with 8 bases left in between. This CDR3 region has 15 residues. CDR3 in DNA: TGTGCCAGCAGCTTAGGGGGCTCTAGCACAGATACGCAGTATTTT. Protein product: CASSLGGSSTDTQYF.

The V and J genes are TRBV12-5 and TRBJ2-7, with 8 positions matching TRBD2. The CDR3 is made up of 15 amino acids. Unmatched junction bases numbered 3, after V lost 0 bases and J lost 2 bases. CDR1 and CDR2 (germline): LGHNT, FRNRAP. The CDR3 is CASGLVPGGPYEQYF. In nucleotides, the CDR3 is TGTGCTAGTGGTTTGGTACCGGGGGGGCCCTACGAGCAGTACTTC. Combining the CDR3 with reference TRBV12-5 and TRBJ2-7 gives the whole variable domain DARVTQTPRHKVTEMGQEVTMRCQPILGHNTVFWYRQTMMQGLELLAYFRNRAPLDDSGMPKDRFSAEMPDATLATLKIQPSEPRDSAVYFCASGLVPGGPYEQYFGPGTRLTVT.

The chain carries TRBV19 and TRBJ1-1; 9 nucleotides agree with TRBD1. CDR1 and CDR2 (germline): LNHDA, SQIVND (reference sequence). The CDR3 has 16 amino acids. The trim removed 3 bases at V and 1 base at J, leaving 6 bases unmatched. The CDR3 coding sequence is TGTGCCAGTAGTATTATTCGGGGACAGGGGAACACTGAAGCTTTCTTT. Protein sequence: CASSIIRGQGNTEAFF. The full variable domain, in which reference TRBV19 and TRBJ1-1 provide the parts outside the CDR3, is DGGITQSPKYLFRKEGQNVTLSCEQNLNHDAMYWYRQDPGQGLRLIYYSQIVNDFQKGDIAEGYSVSREKKESFPLTVTSAQKNPTAFYLCASSIIRGQGNTEAFFGQGTRLTVV.

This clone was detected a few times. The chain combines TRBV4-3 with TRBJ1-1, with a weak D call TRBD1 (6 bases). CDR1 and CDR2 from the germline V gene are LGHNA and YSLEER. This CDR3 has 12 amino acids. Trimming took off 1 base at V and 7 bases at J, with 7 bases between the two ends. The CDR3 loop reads CASSQAGVEAFF. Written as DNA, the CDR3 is TGCGCCAGCAGCCAAGCAGGGGTTGAAGCTTTCTTT.

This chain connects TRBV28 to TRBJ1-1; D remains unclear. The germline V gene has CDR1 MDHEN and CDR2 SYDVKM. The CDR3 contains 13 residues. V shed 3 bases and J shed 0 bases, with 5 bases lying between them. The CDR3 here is CASSFVVNTEAFF. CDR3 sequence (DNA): TGTGCCAGCAGTTTCGTAGTGAACACTGAAGCTTTCTTT.

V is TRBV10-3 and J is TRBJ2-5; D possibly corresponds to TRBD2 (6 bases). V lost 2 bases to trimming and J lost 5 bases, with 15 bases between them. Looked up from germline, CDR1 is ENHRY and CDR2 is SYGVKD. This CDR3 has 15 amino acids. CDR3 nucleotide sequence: TGTGCCATCAGTGAGGGGCTAGTGGAGGGCGAGACCCAGTACTTC. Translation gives CAISEGLVEGETQYF.

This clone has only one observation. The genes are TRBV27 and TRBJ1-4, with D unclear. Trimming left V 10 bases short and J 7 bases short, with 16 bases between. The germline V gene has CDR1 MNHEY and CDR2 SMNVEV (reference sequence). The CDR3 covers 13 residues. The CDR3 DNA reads TGTGCCACCTCTTTCGGGTTCGGTGAAAAACTGTTTTTT. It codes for CATSFGFGEKLFF.

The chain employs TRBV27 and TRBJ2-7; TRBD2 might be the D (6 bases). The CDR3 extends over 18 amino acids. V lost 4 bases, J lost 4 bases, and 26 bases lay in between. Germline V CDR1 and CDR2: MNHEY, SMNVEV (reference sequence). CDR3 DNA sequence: TGTGCCAGCAGTTCGCTTTTGAGAGCCCGTGGGGGGTCATACGAGCAGTACTTC. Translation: CASSSLLRARGGSYEQYF.

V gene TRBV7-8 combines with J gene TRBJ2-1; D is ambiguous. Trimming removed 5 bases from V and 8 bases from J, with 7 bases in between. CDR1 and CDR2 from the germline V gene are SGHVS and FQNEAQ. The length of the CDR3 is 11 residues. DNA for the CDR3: TGTGCCAGCAGCCCTTCTTATGAGCAGTTCTTC. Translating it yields CASSPSYEQFF.

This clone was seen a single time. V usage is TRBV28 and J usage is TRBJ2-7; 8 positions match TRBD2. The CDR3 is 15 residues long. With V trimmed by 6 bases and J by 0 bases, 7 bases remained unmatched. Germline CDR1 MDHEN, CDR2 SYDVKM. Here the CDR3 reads CASSKTSVGSYEQYF. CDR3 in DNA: TGTGCCAGCAGCAAGACTAGCGTAGGCTCCTACGAGCAGTACTTC.

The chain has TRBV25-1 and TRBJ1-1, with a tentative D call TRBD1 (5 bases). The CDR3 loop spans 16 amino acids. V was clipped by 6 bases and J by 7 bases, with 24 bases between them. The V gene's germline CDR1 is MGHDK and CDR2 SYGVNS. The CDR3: CASSPSTAPQSGEAFF. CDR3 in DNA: TGTGCCAGCAGCCCTTCGACAGCCCCTCAATCGGGTGAAGCTTTCTTT.

The CDR3 loop reads CASSFSPFYEQYF. Here the CDR3 DNA reads TGTGCCAGCAGTTTTTCCCCGTTCTACGAGCAGTACTTC. This sequence joins TRBV2 and TRBJ2-7; D not certain. There are 13 residues in the CDR3. With 5 bases removed from V and 3 bases from J, the gap between germline ends came to 11 bases. CDR1 and CDR2 from the germline V gene are SNHLY and FYNNEI.

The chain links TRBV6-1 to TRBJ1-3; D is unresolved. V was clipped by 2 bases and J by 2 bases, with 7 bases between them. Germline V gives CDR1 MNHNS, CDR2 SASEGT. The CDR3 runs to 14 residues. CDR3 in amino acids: CASSELRAGNTIYF. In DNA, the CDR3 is TGTGCCAGCAGTGAACTCCGGGCTGGAAACACCATATATTTT.

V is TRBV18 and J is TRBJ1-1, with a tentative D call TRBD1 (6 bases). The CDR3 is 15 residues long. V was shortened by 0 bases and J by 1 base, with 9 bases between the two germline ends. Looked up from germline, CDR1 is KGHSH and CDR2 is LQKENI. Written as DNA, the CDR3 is TGTGCCAGCTCACCACCCCTAGGGGGGAACACTGAAGCTTTCTTT. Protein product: CASSPPLGGNTEAFF.

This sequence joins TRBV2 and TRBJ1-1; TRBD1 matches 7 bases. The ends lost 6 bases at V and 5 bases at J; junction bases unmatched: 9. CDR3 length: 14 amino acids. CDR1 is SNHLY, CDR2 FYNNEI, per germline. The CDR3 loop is CASRGQGELTEAFF. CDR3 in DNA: TGTGCCAGCAGGGGCCAGGGGGAATTGACTGAAGCTTTCTTT.

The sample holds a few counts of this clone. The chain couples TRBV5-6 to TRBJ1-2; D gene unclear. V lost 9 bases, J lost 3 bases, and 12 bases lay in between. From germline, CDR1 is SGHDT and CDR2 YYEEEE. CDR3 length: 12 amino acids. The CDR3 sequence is CATSRQDYGYTF. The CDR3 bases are TGTGCCACCTCTCGACAAGACTATGGCTACACCTTC.

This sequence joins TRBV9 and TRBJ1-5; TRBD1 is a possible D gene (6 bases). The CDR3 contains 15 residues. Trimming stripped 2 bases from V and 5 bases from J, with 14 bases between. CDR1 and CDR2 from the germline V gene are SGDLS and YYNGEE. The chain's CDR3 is CASSVGGGGDQPQHF. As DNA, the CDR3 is TGTGCCAGCAGCGTGGGGGGAGGGGGAGATCAGCCCCAGCATTTT.

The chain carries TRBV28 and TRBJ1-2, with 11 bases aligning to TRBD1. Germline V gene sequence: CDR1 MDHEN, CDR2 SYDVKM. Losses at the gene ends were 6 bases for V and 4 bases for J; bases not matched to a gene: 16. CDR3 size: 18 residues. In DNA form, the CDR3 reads TGTGCCAGCAGCCAACTAGGGACAGGGGGTGTATTTGGCTATGGCTACACCTTC. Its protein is CASSQLGTGGVFGYGYTF.

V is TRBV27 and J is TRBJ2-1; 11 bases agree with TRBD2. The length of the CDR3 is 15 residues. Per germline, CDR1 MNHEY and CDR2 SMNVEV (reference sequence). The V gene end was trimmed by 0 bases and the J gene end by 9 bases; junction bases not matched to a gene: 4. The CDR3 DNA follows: TGTGCCAGCAGTTTATCAAGACTAGCGGGGAGTGAGCAGTTCTTC. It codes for CASSLSRLAGSEQFF.

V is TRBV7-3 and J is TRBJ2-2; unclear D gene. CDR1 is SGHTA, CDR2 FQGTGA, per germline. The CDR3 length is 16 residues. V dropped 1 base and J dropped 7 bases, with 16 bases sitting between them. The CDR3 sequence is CASSLRLRVSGGELFF. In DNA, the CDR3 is TGTGCCAGCAGCTTAAGGCTACGGGTAAGTGGCGGGGAGCTGTTTTTT. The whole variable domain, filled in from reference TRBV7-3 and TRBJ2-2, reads GAGVSQTPSNKVTEKGKYVELRCDPISGHTALYWYRQSLGQGPEFLIYFQGTGAADDSGLPNDRFFAVRPEGSVSTLKIQRTERGDSAVYLCASSLRLRVSGGELFFGEGSRLTVL.

As DNA, the CDR3 is TGTGCCAGTAGTCTCGACTCCATCAATCAGCCCCAGCATTTT. It codes for CASSLDSINQPQHF. The chain recombines TRBV19 with TRBJ1-5, with D unresolved. Germline V lookup: CDR1 LNHDA, CDR2 SQIVND (reference sequence). The CDR3 runs 14 residues. V was pared by 5 bases and J by 3 bases, with 11 bases between.

CDR3 in amino acids: CASHGEPGTEAFF. The CDR3 nucleotides are TGTGCCAGCCACGGTGAACCAGGCACTGAAGCTTTCTTT. The rearrangement joins TRBV7-9 to TRBJ1-1; D uncertain. V shed 8 bases and J shed 4 bases, with 14 bases lying between them. CDR1 and CDR2 from the germline V gene are SEHNR and FQNEAQ (reference sequence). The CDR3 runs to 13 residues.

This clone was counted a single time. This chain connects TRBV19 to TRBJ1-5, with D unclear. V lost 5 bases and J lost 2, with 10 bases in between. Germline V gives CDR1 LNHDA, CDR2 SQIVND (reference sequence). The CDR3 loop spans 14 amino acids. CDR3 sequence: CASSLRGGNQPQHF. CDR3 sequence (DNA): TGTGCCAGTAGTCTCCGCGGGGGCAATCAGCCCCAGCATTTT.

CDR3: CASGLGDFDGYTF. CDR3 sequence (DNA): TGTGCCAGCGGTCTAGGGGACTTCGATGGCTACACCTTC. The chain links TRBV6-5 to TRBJ1-2, with D possibly being TRBD1 (5 bases). V was cut by 8 bases and J by 6 bases, with 16 bases left in between. Germline V lookup: CDR1 MNHEY, CDR2 SVGAGI. CDR3 size: 13 residues.

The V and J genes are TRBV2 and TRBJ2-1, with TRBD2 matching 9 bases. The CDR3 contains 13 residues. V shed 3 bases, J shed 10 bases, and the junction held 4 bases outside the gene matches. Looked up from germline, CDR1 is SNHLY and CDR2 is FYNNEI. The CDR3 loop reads CASSERLAGEQFF. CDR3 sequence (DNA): TGTGCCAGCAGTGAGAGGCTAGCGGGAGAGCAGTTCTTC.